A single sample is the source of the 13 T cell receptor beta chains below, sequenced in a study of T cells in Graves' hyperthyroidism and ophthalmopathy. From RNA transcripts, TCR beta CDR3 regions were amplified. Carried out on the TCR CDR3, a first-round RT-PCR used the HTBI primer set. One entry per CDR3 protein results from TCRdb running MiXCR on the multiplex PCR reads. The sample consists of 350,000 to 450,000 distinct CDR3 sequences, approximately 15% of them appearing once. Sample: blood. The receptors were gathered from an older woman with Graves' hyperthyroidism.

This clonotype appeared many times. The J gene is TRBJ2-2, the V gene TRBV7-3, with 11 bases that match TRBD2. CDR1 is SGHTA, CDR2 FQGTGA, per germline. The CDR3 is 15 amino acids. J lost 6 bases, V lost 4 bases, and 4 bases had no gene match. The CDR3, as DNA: TGTGCCAGCAGCTCCCTAGCGGGAGGCCCCGGGGAGCTGTTTTTT. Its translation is CASSSLAGGPGELFF.

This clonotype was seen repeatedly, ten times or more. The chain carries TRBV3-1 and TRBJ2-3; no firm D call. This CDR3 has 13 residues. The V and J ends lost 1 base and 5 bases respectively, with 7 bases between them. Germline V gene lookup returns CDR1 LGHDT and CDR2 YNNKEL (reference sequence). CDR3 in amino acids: CASSQAPRDTQYF. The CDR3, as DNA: TGTGCCAGCAGCCAAGCTCCCCGAGATACGCAGTATTTT.

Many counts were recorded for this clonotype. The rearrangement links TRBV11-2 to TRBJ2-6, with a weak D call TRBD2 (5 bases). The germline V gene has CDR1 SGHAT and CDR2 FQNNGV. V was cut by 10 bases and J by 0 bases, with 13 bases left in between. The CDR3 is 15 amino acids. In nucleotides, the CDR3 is TGTGCCATACGGACTGGGAGCTCTGGGGCCAACGTCCTGACTTTC. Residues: CAIRTGSSGANVLTF. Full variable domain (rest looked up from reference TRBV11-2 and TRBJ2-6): EAGVAQSPRYKIIEKRQSVAFWCNPISGHATLYWYQQILGQGPKLLIQFQNNGVVDDSQLPKDRFSAERLKGVDSTLKIQPAKLEDSAVYLCAIRTGSSGANVLTFGAGSRLTVL.

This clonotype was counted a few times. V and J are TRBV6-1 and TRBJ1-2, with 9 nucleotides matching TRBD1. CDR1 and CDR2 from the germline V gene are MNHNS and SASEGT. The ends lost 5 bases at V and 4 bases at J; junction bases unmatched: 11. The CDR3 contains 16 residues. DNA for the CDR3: TGTGCCAGCAGTTGGGACAGGGATCCCGGTGGCTATGGCTACACCTTC. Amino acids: CASSWDRDPGGYGYTF.

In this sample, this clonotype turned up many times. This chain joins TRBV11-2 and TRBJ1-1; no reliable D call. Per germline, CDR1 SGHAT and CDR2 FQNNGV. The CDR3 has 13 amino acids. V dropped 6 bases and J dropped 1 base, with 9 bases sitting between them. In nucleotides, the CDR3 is TGTGCCAGCAGTTATACCTCGAACACTGAAGCTTTCTTT. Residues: CASSYTSNTEAFF. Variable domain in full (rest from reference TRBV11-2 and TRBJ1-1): EAGVAQSPRYKIIEKRQSVAFWCNPISGHATLYWYQQILGQGPKLLIQFQNNGVVDDSQLPKDRFSAERLKGVDSTLKIQPAKLEDSAVYLCASSYTSNTEAFFGQGTRLTVV.

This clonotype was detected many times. The CDR3 DNA reads as TGTGCCAGCACGGGAGGGCGAGATACGCAGTATTTT. It specifies CASTGGRDTQYF. V usage is TRBV27 and J usage is TRBJ2-3, with TRBD2 matching over 8 bases. With V trimmed by 7 bases and J by 5 bases, 2 bases remained unmatched. The CDR3 runs 12 residues. Germline CDR1 and CDR2: MNHEY and SMNVEV (reference sequence).

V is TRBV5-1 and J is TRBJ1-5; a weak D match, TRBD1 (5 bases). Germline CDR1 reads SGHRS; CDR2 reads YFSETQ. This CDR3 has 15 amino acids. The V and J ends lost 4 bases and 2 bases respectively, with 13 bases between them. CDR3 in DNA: TGCGCCAGCAGCCTTACAGGTAGGGGCAATCAGCCCCAGCATTTT. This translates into CASSLTGRGNQPQHF.

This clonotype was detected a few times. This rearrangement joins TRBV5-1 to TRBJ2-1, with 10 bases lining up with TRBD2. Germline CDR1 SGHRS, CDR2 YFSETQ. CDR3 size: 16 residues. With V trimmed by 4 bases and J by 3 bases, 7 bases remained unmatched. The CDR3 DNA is TGCGCCAGCAGCAAAGGGACTAGCGCCATCTACAATGAGCAGTTCTTC. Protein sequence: CASSKGTSAIYNEQFF.

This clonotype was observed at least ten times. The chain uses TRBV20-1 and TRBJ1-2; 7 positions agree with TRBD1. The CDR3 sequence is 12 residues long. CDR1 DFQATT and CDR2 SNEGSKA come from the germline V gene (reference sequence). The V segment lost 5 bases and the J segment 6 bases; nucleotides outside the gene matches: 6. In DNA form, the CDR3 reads TGCAGTGCTTACGACAGGGACCATGGCTACACCTTC. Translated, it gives CSAYDRDHGYTF.

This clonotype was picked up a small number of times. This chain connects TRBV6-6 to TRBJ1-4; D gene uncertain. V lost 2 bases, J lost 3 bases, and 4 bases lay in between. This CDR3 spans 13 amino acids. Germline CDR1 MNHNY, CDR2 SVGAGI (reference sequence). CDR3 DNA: TGTGCCAGCAGTTACGCTCCTAATGAAAAACTGTTTTTT. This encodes CASSYAPNEKLFF.

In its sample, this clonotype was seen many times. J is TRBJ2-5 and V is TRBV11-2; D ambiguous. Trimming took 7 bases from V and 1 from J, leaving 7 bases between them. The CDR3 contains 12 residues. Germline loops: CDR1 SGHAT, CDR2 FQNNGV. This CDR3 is CASKPGQETQYF. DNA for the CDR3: TGTGCCAGCAAACCCGGCCAAGAGACCCAGTACTTC.

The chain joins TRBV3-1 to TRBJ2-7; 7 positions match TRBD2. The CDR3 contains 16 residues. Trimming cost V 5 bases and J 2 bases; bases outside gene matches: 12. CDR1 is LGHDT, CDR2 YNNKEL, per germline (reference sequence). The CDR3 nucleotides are TGTGCCAGCAGCACATCCGGGGCCCGGGGGGCCTACGAGCAGTACTTC. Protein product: CASSTSGARGAYEQYF.

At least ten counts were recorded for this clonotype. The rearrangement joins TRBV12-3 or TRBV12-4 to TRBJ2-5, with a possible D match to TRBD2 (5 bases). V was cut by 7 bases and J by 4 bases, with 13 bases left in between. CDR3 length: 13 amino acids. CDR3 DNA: TGTGCCAGCAACGAGGGCTCCGCAGAGACCCAGTACTTC. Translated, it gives CASNEGSAETQYF.